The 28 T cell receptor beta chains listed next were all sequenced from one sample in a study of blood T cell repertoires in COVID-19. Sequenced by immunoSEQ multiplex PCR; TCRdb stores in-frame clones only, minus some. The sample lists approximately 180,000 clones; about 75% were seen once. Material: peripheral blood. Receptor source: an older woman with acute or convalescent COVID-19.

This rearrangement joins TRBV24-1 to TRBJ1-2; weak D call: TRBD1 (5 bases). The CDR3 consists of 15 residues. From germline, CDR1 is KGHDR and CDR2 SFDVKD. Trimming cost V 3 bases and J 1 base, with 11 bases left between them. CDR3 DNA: TGTGCCACCAGTGATCGTCGGGGGGATAACTATGGCTACACCTTC. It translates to CATSDRRGDNYGYTF.

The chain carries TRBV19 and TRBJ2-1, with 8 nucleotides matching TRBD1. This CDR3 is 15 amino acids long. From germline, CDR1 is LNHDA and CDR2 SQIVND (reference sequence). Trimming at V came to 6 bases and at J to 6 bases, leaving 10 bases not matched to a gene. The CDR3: CASRSRDRLTNEQFF. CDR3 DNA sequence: TGTGCCAGTAGAAGCCGGGACAGGCTAACCAATGAGCAGTTCTTC.

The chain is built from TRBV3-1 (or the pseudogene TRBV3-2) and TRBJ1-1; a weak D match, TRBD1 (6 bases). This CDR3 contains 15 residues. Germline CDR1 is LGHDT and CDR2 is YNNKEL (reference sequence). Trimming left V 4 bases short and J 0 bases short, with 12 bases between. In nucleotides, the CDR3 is TGTGCCAGCAGCCTGAGGACAGCTCTGAACACTGAAGCTTTCTTT. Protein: CASSLRTALNTEAFF.

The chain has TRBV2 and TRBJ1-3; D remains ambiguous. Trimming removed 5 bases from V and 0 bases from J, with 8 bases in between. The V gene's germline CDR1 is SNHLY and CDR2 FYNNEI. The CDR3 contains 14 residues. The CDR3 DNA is TGTGCCAGCAGTCGACTGATCTCTGGAAACACCATATATTTT. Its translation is CASSRLISGNTIYF.

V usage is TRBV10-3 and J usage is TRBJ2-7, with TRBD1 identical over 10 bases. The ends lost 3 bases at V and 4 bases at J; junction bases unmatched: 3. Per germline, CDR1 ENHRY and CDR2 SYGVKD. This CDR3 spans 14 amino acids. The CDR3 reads CAISDRQGAYEQYF. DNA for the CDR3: TGTGCCATCAGTGATAGACAGGGGGCATACGAGCAGTACTTC.

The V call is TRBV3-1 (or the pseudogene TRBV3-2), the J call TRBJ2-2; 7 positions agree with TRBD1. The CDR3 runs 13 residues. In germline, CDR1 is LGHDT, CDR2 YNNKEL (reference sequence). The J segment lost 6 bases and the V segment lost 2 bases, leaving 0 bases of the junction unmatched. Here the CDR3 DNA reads TGTGCCAGCAGCCAACAGGGGGCCGGGGAGCTGTTTTTT. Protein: CASSQQGAGELFF.

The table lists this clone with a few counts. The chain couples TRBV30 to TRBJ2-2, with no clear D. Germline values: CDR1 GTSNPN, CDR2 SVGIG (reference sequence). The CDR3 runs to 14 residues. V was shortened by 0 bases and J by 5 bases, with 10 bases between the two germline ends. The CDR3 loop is CAWSVQTPTGELFF. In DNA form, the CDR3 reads TGTGCCTGGAGTGTACAAACCCCGACCGGGGAGCTGTTTTTT.

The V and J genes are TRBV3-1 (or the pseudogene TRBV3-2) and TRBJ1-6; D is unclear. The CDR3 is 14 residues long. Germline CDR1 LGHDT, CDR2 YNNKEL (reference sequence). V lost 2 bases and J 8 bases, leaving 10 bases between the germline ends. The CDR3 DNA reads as TGTGCCAGCAGCCAACTTGCCACAGATTCACCCCTCCACTTT. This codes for CASSQLATDSPLHF.

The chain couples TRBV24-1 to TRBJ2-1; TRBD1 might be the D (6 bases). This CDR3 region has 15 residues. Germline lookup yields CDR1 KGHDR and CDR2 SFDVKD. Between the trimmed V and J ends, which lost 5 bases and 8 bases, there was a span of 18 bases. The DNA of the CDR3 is TGTGCCACCAGTGGTACAGGGTCCTTTTTGGATGAGCAGTTCTTC. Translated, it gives CATSGTGSFLDEQFF.

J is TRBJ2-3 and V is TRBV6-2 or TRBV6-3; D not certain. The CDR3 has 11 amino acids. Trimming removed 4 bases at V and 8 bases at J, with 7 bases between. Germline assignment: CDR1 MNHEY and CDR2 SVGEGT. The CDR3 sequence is CASSSGGTQYF. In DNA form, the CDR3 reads TGTGCCAGCAGTTCGGGTGGTACGCAGTATTTT.

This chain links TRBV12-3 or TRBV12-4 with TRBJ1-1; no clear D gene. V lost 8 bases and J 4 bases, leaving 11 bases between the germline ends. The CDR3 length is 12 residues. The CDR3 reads CASGSAGTEAFF. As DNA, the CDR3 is TGTGCCAGCGGGTCTGCGGGCACTGAAGCTTTCTTT.

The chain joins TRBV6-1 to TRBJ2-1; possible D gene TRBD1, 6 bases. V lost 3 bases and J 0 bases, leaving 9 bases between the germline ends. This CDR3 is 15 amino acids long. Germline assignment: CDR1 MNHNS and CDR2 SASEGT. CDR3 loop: CASSEVRGSYNEQFF. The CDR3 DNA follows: TGTGCCAGCAGTGAGGTCAGGGGCTCCTACAATGAGCAGTTCTTC.

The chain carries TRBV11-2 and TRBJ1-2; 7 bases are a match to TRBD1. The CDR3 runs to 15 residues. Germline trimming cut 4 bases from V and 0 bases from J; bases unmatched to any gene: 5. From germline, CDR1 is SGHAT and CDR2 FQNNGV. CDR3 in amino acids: CASSSTGAANYGYTF. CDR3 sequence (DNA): TGTGCCAGCAGCTCTACAGGGGCGGCTAACTATGGCTACACCTTC.

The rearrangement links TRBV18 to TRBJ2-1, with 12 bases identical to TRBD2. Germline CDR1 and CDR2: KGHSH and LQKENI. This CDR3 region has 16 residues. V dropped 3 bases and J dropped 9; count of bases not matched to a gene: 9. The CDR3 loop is CASSPPGLAGRIEQFF. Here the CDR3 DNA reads TGTGCCAGCTCACCGCCGGGACTAGCGGGTCGCATTGAGCAGTTCTTC.

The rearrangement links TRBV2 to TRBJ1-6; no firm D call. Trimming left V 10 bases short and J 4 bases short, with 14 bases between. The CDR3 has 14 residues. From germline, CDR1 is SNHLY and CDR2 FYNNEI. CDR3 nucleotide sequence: TGTGCCACCCAAGGTGGGCTTTATAATTCACCCCTCCACTTT. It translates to CATQGGLYNSPLHF.

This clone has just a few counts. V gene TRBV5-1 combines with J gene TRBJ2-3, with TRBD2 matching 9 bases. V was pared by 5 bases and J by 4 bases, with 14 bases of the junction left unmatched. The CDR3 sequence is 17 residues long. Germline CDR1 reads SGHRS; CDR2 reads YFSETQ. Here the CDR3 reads CASSKGYASGTADTQYF. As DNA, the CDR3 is TGCGCCAGCAGTAAAGGGTACGCTAGCGGGACAGCAGATACGCAGTATTTT.

CDR3 loop: CASSQARTSRGYEQYF. For the CDR3, the DNA is TGTGCCAGCAGCCAAGCCCGGACTAGTAGAGGCTACGAGCAGTACTTC. The chain carries TRBV3-1 (or the pseudogene TRBV3-2) and TRBJ2-7, with 7 positions matching TRBD2. Unmatched junction bases numbered 9, after V lost 1 base and J lost 3 bases. This CDR3 spans 16 amino acids. Looked up from germline, CDR1 is LGHDT and CDR2 is YNNKEL (reference sequence).

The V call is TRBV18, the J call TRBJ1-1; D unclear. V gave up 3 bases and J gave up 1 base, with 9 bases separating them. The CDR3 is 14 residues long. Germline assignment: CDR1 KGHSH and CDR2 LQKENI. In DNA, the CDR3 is TGTGCCAGCTCACCGGAGGGCGCGAACACTGAAGCTTTCTTT. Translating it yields CASSPEGANTEAFF.

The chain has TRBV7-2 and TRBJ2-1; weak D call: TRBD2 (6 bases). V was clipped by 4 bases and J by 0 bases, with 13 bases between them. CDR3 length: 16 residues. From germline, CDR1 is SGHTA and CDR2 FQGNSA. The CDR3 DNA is TGTGCCAGCAGCTCAGTAGCGGCGAGCTCCTACAATGAGCAGTTCTTC. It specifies CASSSVAASSYNEQFF.

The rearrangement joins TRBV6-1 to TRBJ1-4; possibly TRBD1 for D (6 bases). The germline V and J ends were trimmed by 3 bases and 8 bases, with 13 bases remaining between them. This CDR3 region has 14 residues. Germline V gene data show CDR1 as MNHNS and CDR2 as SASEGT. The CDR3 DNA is TGTGCCAGCAGTGAGGGCAGGGGTAACGAAAAACTGTTTTTT. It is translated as CASSEGRGNEKLFF.

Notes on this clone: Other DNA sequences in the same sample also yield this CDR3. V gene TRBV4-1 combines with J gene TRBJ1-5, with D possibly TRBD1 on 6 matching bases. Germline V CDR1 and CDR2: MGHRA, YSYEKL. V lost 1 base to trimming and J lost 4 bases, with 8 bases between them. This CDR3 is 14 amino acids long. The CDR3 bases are TGCGCCAGCAGCCAAGGACAGGTAAATCAGCCCCAGCATTTT. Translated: CASSQGQVNQPQHF.

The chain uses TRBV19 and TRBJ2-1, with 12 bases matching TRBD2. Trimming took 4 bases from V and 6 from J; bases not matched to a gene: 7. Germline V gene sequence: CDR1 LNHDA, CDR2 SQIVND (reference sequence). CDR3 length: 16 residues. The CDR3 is CASSTPWTSGTNEQFF. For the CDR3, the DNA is TGTGCCAGTAGTACTCCCTGGACTAGCGGGACCAATGAGCAGTTCTTC.

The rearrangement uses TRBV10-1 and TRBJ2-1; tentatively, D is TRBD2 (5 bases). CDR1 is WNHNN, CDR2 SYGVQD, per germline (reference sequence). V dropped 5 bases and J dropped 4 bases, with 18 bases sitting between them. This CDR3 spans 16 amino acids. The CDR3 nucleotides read TGCGCCAGCAGTACTAGAGAAGTTAGTCAATACAATGAGCAGTTCTTC. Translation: CASSTREVSQYNEQFF.

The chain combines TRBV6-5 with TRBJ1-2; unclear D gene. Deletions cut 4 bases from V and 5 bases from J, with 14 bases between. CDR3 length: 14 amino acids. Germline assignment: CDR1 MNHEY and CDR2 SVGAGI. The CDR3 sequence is CASSSSRRPYGYTF. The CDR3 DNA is TGTGCCAGCAGTTCCTCCAGGCGTCCTTATGGCTACACCTTC.

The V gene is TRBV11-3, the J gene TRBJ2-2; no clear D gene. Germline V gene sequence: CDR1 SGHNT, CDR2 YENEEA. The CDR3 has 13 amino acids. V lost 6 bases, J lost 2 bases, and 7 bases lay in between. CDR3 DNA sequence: TGTGCCAGCAGTTACAGTAACACCGGGGAGCTGTTTTTT. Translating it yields CASSYSNTGELFF. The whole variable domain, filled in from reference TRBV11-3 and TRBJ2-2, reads EAGVVQSPRYKIIEKKQPVAFWCNPISGHNTLYWYLQNLGQGPELLIRYENEEAVDDSQLPKDRFSAERLKGVDSTLKIQPAELGDSAVYLCASSYSNTGELFFGEGSRLTVL.

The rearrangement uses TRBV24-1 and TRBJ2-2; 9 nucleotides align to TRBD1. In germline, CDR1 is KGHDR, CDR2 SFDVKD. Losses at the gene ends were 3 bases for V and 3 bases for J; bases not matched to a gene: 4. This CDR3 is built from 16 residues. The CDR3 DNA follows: TGTGCCACCAGTGATCAGGACAGGGGATACACCGGGGAGCTGTTTTTT. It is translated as CATSDQDRGYTGELFF.

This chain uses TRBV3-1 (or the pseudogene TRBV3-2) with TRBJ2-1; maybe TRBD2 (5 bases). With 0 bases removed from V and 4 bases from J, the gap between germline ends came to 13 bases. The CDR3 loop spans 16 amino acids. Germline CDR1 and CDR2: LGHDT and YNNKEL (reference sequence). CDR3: CASSQESTDWYNEQFF. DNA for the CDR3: TGTGCCAGCAGCCAAGAATCGACGGACTGGTACAATGAGCAGTTCTTC.

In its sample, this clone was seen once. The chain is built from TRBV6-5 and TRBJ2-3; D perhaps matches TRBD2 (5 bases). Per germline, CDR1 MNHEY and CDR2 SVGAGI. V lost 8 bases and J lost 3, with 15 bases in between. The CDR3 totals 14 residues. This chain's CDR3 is CASGESWGTDTQYF. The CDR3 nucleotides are TGTGCCAGCGGGGAGAGTTGGGGTACAGATACGCAGTATTTT.